This TCR beta chain was sequenced for a study of long-term antiretroviral therapy in people with HIV. The CDR3 length is 14 residues. Looked up from germline, CDR1 is LNHNV and CDR2 is YYDKDF (reference sequence). V was shortened by 0 bases and J by 1 base, with 4 bases between the two germline ends. Runs used v3.0 of the immunoSEQ assay and were done at survey level. Sequencing used immunoSEQ multiplex PCR; TCRdb keeps in-frame clones, though not all of them. The data contain tens of thousands of clones, approximately 85% of them singletons. The receptor was isolated from a man in his late teens or twenties with HIV. The sample in question was unsorted PBMCs, obtained 0.3 years after starting antiretroviral therapy. The chain recombines TRBV15 with TRBJ1-3; D is ambiguous. CDR3 nucleotides: TGTGCCACCAGCAGAGACCTATCTGGAAACACCATATATTTT. Translating it yields CATSRDLSGNTIYF.